The text below deals with one T cell receptor (beta chain). Original analysis: Reference gene primer amplification yielded estimated nucleated cell counts. Method: immunoSEQ multiplex PCR; TCRdb's copy keeps in-frame clones and lacks some. Clonal size and the V and J genes are those of that table, whereas D and trimming came from the DNA. This sample has some 390,000 clones, with around 87% found just once. This CDR3 contains 15 residues. Per germline, CDR1 SGHRS and CDR2 YFSETQ. Germline trimming cut 5 bases from V and 10 bases from J; bases unmatched to any gene: 16. While infection was still active, Seattle patients were enrolled and then followed longitudinally. This sample was included in a study of blood T cell repertoires in COVID-19. Overall study: Both acute and convalescent COVID-19 samples were obtained from the United States, Italy and Spain. In each case, the material was cDNA or gDNA derived from T cells, B-cell-depleted T cells, or PBMCs.

Sequencing was carried out using peripheral blood. The chain uses TRBV5-1 and TRBJ1-1; 8 bases are shared with TRBD1. The receptor comes from a woman aged 60 to 75 with COVID-19, enrolled during active disease. The CDR3 region is CASSEGQGMNMLAFF. CDR3 in DNA: TGCGCCAGCAGTGAAGGACAGGGCATGAATATGTTAGCTTTCTTT. The full variable domain, its missing parts supplied by reference TRBV5-1 and TRBJ1-1, is KAGVTQTPRYLIKTRGQQVTLSCSPISGHRSVSWYQQTPGQGLQFLFEYFSETQRNKGNFPGRFSGRQFSNSRSEMNVSTLELGDSALYLCASSEGQGMNMLAFFGQGTRLTVV.